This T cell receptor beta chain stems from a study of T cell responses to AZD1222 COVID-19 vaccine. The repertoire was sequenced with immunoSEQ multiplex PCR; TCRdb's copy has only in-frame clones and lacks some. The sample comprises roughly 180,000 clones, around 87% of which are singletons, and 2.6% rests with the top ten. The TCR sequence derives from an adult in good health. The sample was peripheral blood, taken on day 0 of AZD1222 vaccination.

The CDR3 here is CASTGLAGVLGEQFF. CDR3 in DNA: TGTGCCAGCACCGGACTAGCGGGAGTGTTGGGTGAGCAGTTCTTC. The chain links TRBV3-1 (or the pseudogene TRBV3-2) to TRBJ2-1, with TRBD2 identical over 13 bases. CDR1 and CDR2 from the germline V gene are LGHDT and YNNKEL (reference sequence). The CDR3 contains 15 residues. The junction had 9 bases not matched to a gene; V was cut back by 7 bases and J by 9 bases.